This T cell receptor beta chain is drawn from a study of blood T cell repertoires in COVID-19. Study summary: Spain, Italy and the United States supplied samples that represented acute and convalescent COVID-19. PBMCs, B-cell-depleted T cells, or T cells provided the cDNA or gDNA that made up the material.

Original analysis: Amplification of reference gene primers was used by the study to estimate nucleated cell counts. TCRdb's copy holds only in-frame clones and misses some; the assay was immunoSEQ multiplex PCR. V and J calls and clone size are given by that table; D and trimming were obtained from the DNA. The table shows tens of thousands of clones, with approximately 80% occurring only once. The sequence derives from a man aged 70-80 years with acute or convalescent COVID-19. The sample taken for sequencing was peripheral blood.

The CDR3 reads CASGTARITGELFF. As DNA, the CDR3 is TGTGCCAGCGGGACAGCGAGGATCACCGGGGAGCTGTTTTTT. The rearrangement uses TRBV6-5 and TRBJ2-2, with 7 bases matching TRBD1. CDR1 and CDR2 from the germline V gene are MNHEY and SVGAGI. This CDR3 contains 14 residues. Trimming took 8 bases from V and 4 from J; bases not matched to a gene: 7.